The T cell receptor beta chain described here comes from a study of post-analysis software for immune sequencing data. Germline lookup yields CDR1 SGHKS and CDR2 YYEKEE (reference sequence). CDR3 size: 14 residues. Trimming took off 2 bases at V and 7 bases at J, with 15 bases between the two ends. Comments on this clonotype: Its antigen is currently unknown.

Study-wide results and caveats: Controls showed lower frequencies than patients for a few TRBV segments, and TRBV5-6, TRBV5-1 and TRBV20-1 were among these.

The authors incorporated unique molecular identifiers into the TCR beta cDNA libraries. TCRdb called the PCR reads again in MiXCR, with one record for every CDR3 protein. Of about 680,000 distinct CDR3 sequences listed, roughly three fifths are singletons. The receptor comes from a girl aged 2-10 years with multiple sclerosis. The chain couples TRBV5-5 to TRBJ1-2; D unclear. Sequenced input: blood. CDR3: CASSFRTGGGGYTF. As DNA, the CDR3 is TGTGCCAGCAGCTTCAGGACCGGAGGCGGTGGCTACACCTTC.